This TCR beta chain emerged from a study of T cells expressing NK-cell markers. Study-wide context: Among eight sequenced donors, seven carried HCMV seropositivity while one was seronegative.

The CDR3 totals 16 residues. CDR1 and CDR2 (germline): LNHNV, YYDKDF (reference sequence). TCRdb re-called the 5' RACE reads; one entry per CDR3 protein, DNA not given. The table counts around 470,000 distinct CDR3 sequences; almost 1.5% lies in the top ten. Study-level findings and limits: Among a handful of donors, these clonotypes also ranked first in the CD3+CD56-NKG2C+ fraction.

Note on this clonotype: Its antigen is currently unknown.

This clonotype was sampled from a woman aged 45-60 years in good health. This sequence joins TRBV15 and TRBJ2-1; there is no DNA to check the TCRdb D call of TRBD2. Input material: blood T cells: a sorted CD56 or NKG2C T cell subset, CD4+ or CD8+ T cells, or bulk PBMC T cells (not recorded which). CDR3 sequence reads: CATSITRSDSYNEQFF.